This TCR beta chain is from a study of T-cell memory formation after mild COVID-19. Whole-study findings and limits: Contracting clones localized mainly to CM and EM when CD4+ and mainly to EMRA when CD8+.

The CDR3 sequence is 15 residues long. V was clipped by 4 bases and J by 6 bases, with 18 bases between them. The germline CDR1 and CDR2 sequences are SGHRS and YFSETQ. This clonotype came up many times. Antigen: not known. TCRdb passed the 5' RACE reads through MiXCR, listing each CDR3 protein once. The data show fewer than 350,000 distinct CDR3 sequences, 7.5% to 9.5% seen once. The chain joins TRBV5-1 to TRBJ2-3; weak D call: TRBD2 (6 bases). The receptor was derived from a man aged 18 to 35 who had mild COVID-19 (a few samples of this study predate the infection). Cell type and time point are not known. Sequences were obtained from PBMCs or a T cell subset sorted from them (not recorded which). CDR3 residues: CASSIGLTRGDTQYF. The CDR3 DNA reads TGCGCCAGCAGCATTGGTCTGACCCGGGGGGATACGCAGTATTTT.